These 27 T cell receptor beta chains were all obtained from the same sample, sequenced in a study of blood T cell repertoires in COVID-19. TCRdb keeps only in-frame clones here, not all; method: immunoSEQ multiplex PCR. The sample lists about 180,000 clones; approximately 83% were seen once. The sample was peripheral blood. These receptors were collected from a man in his 60s with acute or convalescent COVID-19.

The CDR3 nucleotides are TGTGCCAGCAGCGTAGCATCAAGCGGGTTCTCCTACAATGAGCAGTTCTTC. Amino acid sequence: CASSVASSGFSYNEQFF. The chain uses TRBV9 and TRBJ2-1; possible D gene TRBD2, 6 bases. This CDR3 is built from 17 residues. Trimming removed 0 bases at V and 0 bases at J, with 13 bases between. Germline V gives CDR1 SGDLS, CDR2 YYNGEE.

This clone has a single count. This chain joins TRBV27 and TRBJ2-1, with D tentatively TRBD1 (6 bases). The V and J ends lost 2 bases and 9 bases respectively, with 14 bases between them. The V gene's germline CDR1 is MNHEY and CDR2 SMNVEV (reference sequence). This CDR3 spans 14 amino acids. This CDR3 is CASSLQGIHIEQFF. The CDR3 DNA reads as TGTGCCAGCAGTTTACAGGGGATTCATATTGAGCAGTTCTTC.

V and J are TRBV12-3 or TRBV12-4 and TRBJ2-2, with unresolved D. The CDR3 is 13 residues long. Between the trimmed V and J ends, which lost 8 bases and 0 bases, there was a span of 7 bases. CDR3 protein: CASATANTGELFF. The CDR3 DNA reads TGTGCCAGCGCCACGGCGAACACCGGGGAGCTGTTTTTT.

The J gene is TRBJ2-7, the V gene TRBV29-1; D gene uncertain. This CDR3 contains 13 residues. CDR1 is SQVTM, CDR2 ANQGSEA, per germline. Trimming took off 7 bases at V and 3 bases at J, with 16 bases between the two ends. CDR3 in DNA: TGCAGCGGACCCCACAGCATTAACTACGAGCAGTACTTC. It specifies CSGPHSINYEQYF.

This clone came up a few times. The V call is TRBV19, the J call TRBJ1-1; D possibly corresponds to TRBD1 (6 bases). Germline V gives CDR1 LNHDA, CDR2 SQIVND (reference sequence). The ends were cut back, 6 bases at V and 0 bases at J, with 17 bases in the middle. The CDR3 runs to 16 residues. CDR3 nucleotide sequence: TGTGCCAGTAGACCGCGGGGGCTGTCTATGAACACTGAAGCTTTCTTT. It yields the protein CASRPRGLSMNTEAFF.

The chain recombines TRBV19 with TRBJ2-7; perhaps TRBD2 as D (7 bases). Germline V gene data show CDR1 as LNHDA and CDR2 as SQIVND (reference sequence). V gave up 5 bases and J gave up 6 bases, with 14 bases separating them. This CDR3 is built from 13 residues. CDR3 bases: TGTGCCAGTAGTCCCACACGGGGGGCCGAGCAGTACTTC. Residues: CASSPTRGAEQYF.

In this sample, this clone turned up a few times. J is TRBJ1-1 and V is TRBV10-3; 12 nucleotides match TRBD1. CDR3 length: 14 amino acids. After removal of 7 bases from V and 4 bases from J, the junction contained 4 bases not matched to a gene. The germline V gene has CDR1 ENHRY and CDR2 SYGVKD. The DNA for the CDR3 is TGTGCCATCAAGGGACAGGGGGCGGGCACTGAAGCTTTCTTT. Residues: CAIKGQGAGTEAFF.

The chain recombines TRBV7-8 with TRBJ1-5; TRBD1 matches 7 bases. Per the germline V gene, CDR1 is SGHVS and CDR2 is FQNEAQ. J lost 0 bases, V lost 5 bases, and 10 bases had no gene match. This CDR3 has 17 residues. DNA for the CDR3: TGTGCCAGCAGCCTTAGGACAGGCGCTTATAGCAATCAGCCCCAGCATTTT. It encodes CASSLRTGAYSNQPQHF. The entire variable domain, with the rest obtained from reference TRBV7-8 and TRBJ1-5, is as follows: GAGVSQSPRYKVAKRGQDVALRCDPISGHVSLFWYQQALGQGPEFLTYFQNEAQLDKSGLPSDRFFAERPEGSVSTLKIQRTQQEDSAVYLCASSLRTGAYSNQPQHFGDGTRLSIL.

The V call is TRBV2, the J call TRBJ2-1; 12 bases align to TRBD2. J gave up 6 bases and V 7 bases, and 13 bases lay outside the gene matches. Germline CDR1 is SNHLY and CDR2 is FYNNEI. The CDR3 has 17 amino acids. In DNA, the CDR3 is TGTGCCAGCACCCTAAGGGTAGGGACTAGCGGGTCCAATGAGCAGTTCTTC. Translating gives CASTLRVGTSGSNEQFF.

The chain employs TRBV6-4 and TRBJ2-1; no reliable D call. With 2 bases removed from V and 7 bases from J, the gap between germline ends came to 9 bases. The V gene's germline CDR1 is MRHNA and CDR2 SNTAGT. The CDR3 loop spans 13 amino acids. The CDR3 sequence: CASSDPRSNEQFF. In DNA, the CDR3 is TGTGCCAGCAGTGACCCTCGGTCGAATGAGCAGTTCTTC.

The chain couples TRBV6-1 to TRBJ2-1; 7 bases are shared with TRBD1. J was trimmed by 6 bases and V by 3 bases; bases with no gene match: 5. This CDR3 spans 14 amino acids. Looked up from germline, CDR1 is MNHNS and CDR2 is SASEGT. CDR3: CASSDWQGVNEQFF. The CDR3 DNA sequence: TGTGCCAGCAGTGATTGGCAGGGGGTCAATGAGCAGTTCTTC.

V is TRBV7-3 and J is TRBJ2-2; 10 nucleotides match TRBD2. The V segment lost 5 bases and the J segment 4 bases; nucleotides outside the gene matches: 1. CDR3 length: 14 amino acids. In germline, CDR1 is SGHTA, CDR2 FQGTGA. CDR3 sequence: CASSPSGSTGELFF. In nucleotides, the CDR3 is TGTGCCAGCAGCCCTAGCGGGAGCACCGGGGAGCTGTTTTTT.

The sample holds a few counts of this clone. The J gene is TRBJ2-1, the V gene TRBV21-1; the D call in the table, TRBD2, was not verified against the DNA. TRBV21-1 is annotated as a pseudogene. CDR3 length: 19 residues. The CDR3 is CASSSGTRLTLGTYNEQFF. CDR3 sequence (DNA): TGTGCCAGCAGCTCCGGGACTAGACTTACCCTTGGCACCTACAATGAGCAGTTCTTC.

The chain has TRBV28 and TRBJ1-5; D not certain. Trimming left V 5 bases short and J 8 bases short, with 22 bases between. The CDR3 contains 16 residues. The germline V gene encodes CDR1 MDHEN and CDR2 SYDVKM. The DNA for the CDR3 is TGTGCCAGCAGTATCCCTCCGACGGAGGTTTTAGAGCCCCAGCATTTT. Its translation: CASSIPPTEVLEPQHF.

This clone was recorded once. The V gene is TRBV7-9, the J gene TRBJ1-1; weak D call: TRBD1 (5 bases). V lost 0 bases, J lost 6 bases, and 14 bases lay in between. The CDR3 has 15 amino acids. Germline V CDR1 and CDR2: SEHNR, FQNEAQ (reference sequence). The CDR3 nucleotides are TGTGCCAGCAGCTTAGCCCCCCAGGGTTCCCCTGAAGCTTTCTTT. Amino acid sequence: CASSLAPQGSPEAFF. The full variable domain, rest sourced from reference TRBV7-9 and TRBJ1-1, is DTGVSQNPRHKITKRGQNVTFRCDPISEHNRLYWYRQTLGQGPEFLTYFQNEAQLEKSRLLSDRFSAERPKGSFSTLEIQRTEQGDSAMYLCASSLAPQGSPEAFFGQGTRLTVV.

V is TRBV28 and J is TRBJ2-7, with TRBD2 as a possible D gene (6 bases). This CDR3 has 15 amino acids. The germline V gene encodes CDR1 MDHEN and CDR2 SYDVKM. V was trimmed by 1 base and J by 0 bases, leaving 10 bases between them. This chain's CDR3 is CASSLLAGSSYEQYF. The CDR3 bases are TGTGCCAGCAGTTTATTGGCGGGGAGCTCCTACGAGCAGTACTTC.

In regard to this clone: This sample includes further DNA sequences coding for the same CDR3. The chain employs TRBV7-9 and TRBJ1-2; tentatively, D is TRBD1 (6 bases). V dropped 0 bases and J dropped 8 bases, with 13 bases sitting between them. The length of the CDR3 is 14 residues. In germline, CDR1 is SEHNR, CDR2 FQNEAQ (reference sequence). The DNA for the CDR3 is TGTGCCAGCAGCTTAGCGCAGGGGCTGGGGGGCTACACCTTC. Protein product: CASSLAQGLGGYTF.

This chain links TRBV2 with TRBJ1-3; D is ambiguous. CDR1 and CDR2 (germline): SNHLY, FYNNEI. The V end was cut by 7 bases, the J end by 1 base, with 11 bases between. The CDR3 length is 14 residues. In DNA, the CDR3 is TGTGCCAGCACTTCAGGCCAGTCTGGAAACACCATATATTTT. It encodes CASTSGQSGNTIYF. The whole variable domain, remainder taken from reference TRBV2 and TRBJ1-3, is EPEVTQTPSHQVTQMGQEVILRCVPISNHLYFYWYRQILGQKVEFLVSFYNNEISEKSEIFDDQFSVERPDGSNFTLKIRSTKLEDSAMYFCASTSGQSGNTIYFGEGSWLTVV.

The rearrangement links TRBV27 to TRBJ2-5; 8 positions agree with TRBD2. Per the germline V gene, CDR1 is MNHEY and CDR2 is SMNVEV (reference sequence). Trimming took 6 bases from V and 3 from J; bases not matched to a gene: 9. The CDR3 spans 15 residues. The CDR3 loop is CASRAARAGEETQYF. The CDR3 coding sequence is TGTGCCAGCAGAGCCGCCCGAGCGGGAGAAGAGACCCAGTACTTC.

The chain recombines TRBV21-1 with TRBJ2-7; the D call TRBD2 from the table was never checked on the DNA. TRBV21-1 is given as a pseudogene. This CDR3 has 15 amino acids. The DNA for the CDR3 is TGTGCCAGCAGCAAGGGGGGGGAGAAGGCCTACGAGCAGTACTTC. It codes for CASSKGGEKAYEQYF.

The DNA for the CDR3 is TGCAGCGTGTTAGACAGGGGATCCCACTATGGCTACACCTTC. As protein: CSVLDRGSHYGYTF. The chain couples TRBV29-1 to TRBJ1-2; 8 bases map to TRBD1. Trimming removed 6 bases from V and 3 bases from J; junction bases left unmatched: 9. This CDR3 spans 14 amino acids. Germline CDR1 reads SQVTM; CDR2 reads ANQGSEA.

This chain connects TRBV4-2 to TRBJ1-2, with 8 bases fitting TRBD1. Germline CDR1 is LGHNA and CDR2 is YNFKEQ. There are 14 residues in the CDR3. Trimming at V came to 3 bases and at J to 2 bases, leaving 2 bases not matched to a gene. The CDR3 nucleotides are TGTGCCAGCAGCCAGGACAGGGAGAACTATGGCTACACCTTC. This translates into CASSQDRENYGYTF.

This chain connects TRBV27 to TRBJ2-2, with a tentative D call TRBD1 (6 bases). The germline V gene has CDR1 MNHEY and CDR2 SMNVEV (reference sequence). This CDR3 is built from 14 residues. Trimming removed 10 bases from V and 0 bases from J, with 12 bases in between. The CDR3 sequence: CATRDTPNTGELFF. CDR3 nucleotides: TGTGCCACCAGGGACACTCCGAACACCGGGGAGCTGTTTTTT.

The rearrangement uses TRBV6-5 and TRBJ2-2; TRBD2 aligns across 8 bases. The CDR3 contains 14 residues. The V segment lost 8 bases and the J segment 4 bases; nucleotides outside the gene matches: 6. Germline V gene data show CDR1 as MNHEY and CDR2 as SVGAGI. The CDR3 region is CASGQREFTGELFF. CDR3 in DNA: TGTGCCAGCGGCCAGCGGGAGTTCACCGGGGAGCTGTTTTTT.

The chain has TRBV28 and TRBJ1-2; D call uncertain. Germline CDR1 reads MDHEN; CDR2 reads SYDVKM. The CDR3 extends over 12 amino acids. V gave up 7 bases and J gave up 10 bases, with 16 bases separating them. The CDR3 here is CASTTPGLHYTF. CDR3 nucleotide sequence: TGTGCCAGCACCACACCGGGTCTTCACTACACCTTC.

The rearrangement uses TRBV7-9 and TRBJ2-7; 7 nucleotides match TRBD1. The germline V gene encodes CDR1 SEHNR and CDR2 FQNEAQ (reference sequence). The V and J ends lost 5 bases and 8 bases, in that order; junction bases with no gene match: 9. The CDR3 has 13 amino acids. The CDR3 nucleotides read TGTGCCAGCAGCACCGACAGGGTGGAAAAGCAGTACTTC. Protein: CASSTDRVEKQYF.

The J gene is TRBJ1-4, the V gene TRBV7-9; no clear D. Trimming took off 0 bases at V and 4 bases at J, with 15 bases between the two ends. The germline gives CDR1 SEHNR, CDR2 FQNEAQ (reference sequence). The CDR3 runs 17 residues. The CDR3 DNA reads as TGTGCCAGCAGCTTAGCGGCGGGGAGGTCGGGTAATGAAAAACTGTTTTTT. Translation: CASSLAAGRSGNEKLFF.